This TCR beta chain was sequenced during a study of control samples from healthy donors and cancer patients. V was shortened by 7 bases and J by 0 bases, with 9 bases between the two germline ends. This CDR3 is built from 13 residues. Germline V gives CDR1 SNHLY, CDR2 FYNNEI. Here immunoSEQ multiplex PCR was the method, and the copy in TCRdb shows in-frame clones only, minus some. The table lists tens of thousands of clones, 88% of them singletons. Sequencing input: blood. The TCR sequence derives from a woman between 65 and 79 years old in good health. This rearrangement joins TRBV2 to TRBJ1-1, with D possibly TRBD1 on 5 matching bases. Here the CDR3 reads CASKGRMNTEAFF. The CDR3, as DNA: TGTGCCAGCAAGGGACGGATGAACACTGAAGCTTTCTTT.